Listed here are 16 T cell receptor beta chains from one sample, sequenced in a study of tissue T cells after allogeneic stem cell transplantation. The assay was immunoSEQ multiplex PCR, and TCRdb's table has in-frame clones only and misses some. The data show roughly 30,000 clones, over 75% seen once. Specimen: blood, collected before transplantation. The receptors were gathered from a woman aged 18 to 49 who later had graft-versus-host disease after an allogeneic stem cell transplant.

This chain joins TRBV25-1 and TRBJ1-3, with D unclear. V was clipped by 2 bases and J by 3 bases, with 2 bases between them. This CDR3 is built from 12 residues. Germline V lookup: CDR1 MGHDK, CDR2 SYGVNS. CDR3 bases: TGTGCCAGCAGTGAAGGTGGAAACACCATATATTTT. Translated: CASSEGGNTIYF.

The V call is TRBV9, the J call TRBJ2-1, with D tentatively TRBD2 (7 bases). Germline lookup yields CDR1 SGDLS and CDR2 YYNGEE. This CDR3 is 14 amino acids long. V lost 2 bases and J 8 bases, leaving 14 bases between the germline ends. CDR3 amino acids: CASSVEGGPYEQFF. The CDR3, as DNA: TGTGCCAGCAGCGTCGAGGGGGGGCCCTATGAGCAGTTCTTC.

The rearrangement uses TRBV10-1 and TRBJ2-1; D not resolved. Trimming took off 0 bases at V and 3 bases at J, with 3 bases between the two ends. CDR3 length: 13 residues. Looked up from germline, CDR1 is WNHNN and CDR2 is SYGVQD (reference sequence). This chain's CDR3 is CASSESNYNEQFF. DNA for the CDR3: TGCGCCAGCAGTGAGTCGAACTACAATGAGCAGTTCTTC.

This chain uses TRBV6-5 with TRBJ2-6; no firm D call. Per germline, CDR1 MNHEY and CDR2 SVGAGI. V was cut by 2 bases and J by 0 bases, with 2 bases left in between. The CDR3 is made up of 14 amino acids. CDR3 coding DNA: TGTGCCAGCAGTTACGGCTCTGGGGCCAACGTCCTGACTTTC. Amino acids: CASSYGSGANVLTF.

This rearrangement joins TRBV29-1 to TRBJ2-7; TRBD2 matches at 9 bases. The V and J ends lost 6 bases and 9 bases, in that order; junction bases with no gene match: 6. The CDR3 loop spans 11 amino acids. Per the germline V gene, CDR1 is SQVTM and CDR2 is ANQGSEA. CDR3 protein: CSVIETSGQYF. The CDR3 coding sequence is TGCAGCGTGATAGAGACTAGCGGGCAGTACTTC.

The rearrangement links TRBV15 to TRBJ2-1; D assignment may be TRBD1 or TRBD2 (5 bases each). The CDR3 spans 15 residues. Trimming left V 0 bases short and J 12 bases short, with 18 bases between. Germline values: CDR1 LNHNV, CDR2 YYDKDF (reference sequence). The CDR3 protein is CATSRDGGLPFTQFF. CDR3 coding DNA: TGTGCCACCAGCAGAGATGGGGGTCTCCCCTTCACGCAGTTCTTC.

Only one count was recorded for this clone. CDR3 loop: CASRRQGATGGYTF. Written as DNA, the CDR3 is TGTGCCAGCAGGCGTCAGGGGGCGACTGGTGGCTACACCTTC. The rearrangement uses TRBV5-4 and TRBJ1-2, with 8 bases aligning to TRBD1. The ends lost 5 bases at V and 7 bases at J; junction bases unmatched: 10. Germline V gene data show CDR1 as SGHNT and CDR2 as YYREEE (reference sequence). The CDR3 runs 14 residues. Full variable domain (rest looked up from reference TRBV5-4 and TRBJ1-2): ETGVTQSPTHLIKTRGQQVTLRCSSQSGHNTVSWYQQALGQGPQFIFQYYREEENGRGNFPPRFSGLQFPNYSSELNVNALELDDSALYLCASRRQGATGGYTFGSGTRLTVV.

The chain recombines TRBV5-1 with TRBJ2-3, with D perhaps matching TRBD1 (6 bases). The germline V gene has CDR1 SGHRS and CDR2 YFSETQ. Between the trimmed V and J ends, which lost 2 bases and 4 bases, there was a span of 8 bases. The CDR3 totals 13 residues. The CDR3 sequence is CASSFAGADTQYF. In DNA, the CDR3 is TGCGCCAGCAGCTTCGCAGGGGCAGATACGCAGTATTTT.

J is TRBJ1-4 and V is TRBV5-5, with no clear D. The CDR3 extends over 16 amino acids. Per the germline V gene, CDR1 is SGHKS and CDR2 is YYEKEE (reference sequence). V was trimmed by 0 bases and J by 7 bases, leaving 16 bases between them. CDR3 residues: CASSLAATIVGEKLFF. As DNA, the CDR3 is TGTGCCAGCAGCTTGGCCGCGACAATCGTCGGTGAAAAACTGTTTTTT.

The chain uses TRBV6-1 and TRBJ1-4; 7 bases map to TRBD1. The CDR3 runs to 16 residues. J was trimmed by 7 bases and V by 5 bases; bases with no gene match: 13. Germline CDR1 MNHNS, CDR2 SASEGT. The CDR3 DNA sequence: TGTGCCAGCAGTCAAGTTACAGGGGTTTGGCTTGAAAAACTGTTTTTT. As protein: CASSQVTGVWLEKLFF.

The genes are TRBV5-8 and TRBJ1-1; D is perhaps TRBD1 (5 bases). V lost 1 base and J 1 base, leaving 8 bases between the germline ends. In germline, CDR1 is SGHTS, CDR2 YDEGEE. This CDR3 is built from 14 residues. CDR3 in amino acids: CASSLRGANTEAFF. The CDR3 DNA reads TGTGCCAGCAGCTTGAGGGGAGCGAACACTGAAGCTTTCTTT. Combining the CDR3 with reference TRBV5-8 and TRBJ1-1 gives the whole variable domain EAGVTQSPTHLIKTRGQQATLRCSPISGHTSVYWYQQALGLGLQFLLWYDEGEERNRGNFPPRFSGRQFPNYSSELNVNALELEDSALYLCASSLRGANTEAFFGQGTRLTVV.

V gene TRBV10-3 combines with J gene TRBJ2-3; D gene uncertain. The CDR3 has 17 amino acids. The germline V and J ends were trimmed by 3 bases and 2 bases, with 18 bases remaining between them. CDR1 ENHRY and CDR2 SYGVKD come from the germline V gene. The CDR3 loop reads CAISDPHMGGYTDTQYF. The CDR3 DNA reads TGTGCCATCAGTGACCCTCATATGGGCGGATACACAGATACGCAGTATTTT.

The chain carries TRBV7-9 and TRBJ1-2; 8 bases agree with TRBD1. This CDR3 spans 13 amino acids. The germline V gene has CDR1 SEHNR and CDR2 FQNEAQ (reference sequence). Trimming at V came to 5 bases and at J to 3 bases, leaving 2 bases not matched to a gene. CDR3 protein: CASSPTGDYGYTF. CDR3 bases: TGTGCCAGCAGCCCGACAGGGGACTATGGCTACACCTTC.

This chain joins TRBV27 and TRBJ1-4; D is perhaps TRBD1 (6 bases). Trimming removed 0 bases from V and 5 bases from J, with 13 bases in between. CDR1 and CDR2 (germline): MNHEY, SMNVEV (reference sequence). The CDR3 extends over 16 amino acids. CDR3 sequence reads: CASSLSWGLRNEKLFF. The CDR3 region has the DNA TGTGCCAGCAGTTTATCGTGGGGGCTGAGGAATGAAAAACTGTTTTTT.

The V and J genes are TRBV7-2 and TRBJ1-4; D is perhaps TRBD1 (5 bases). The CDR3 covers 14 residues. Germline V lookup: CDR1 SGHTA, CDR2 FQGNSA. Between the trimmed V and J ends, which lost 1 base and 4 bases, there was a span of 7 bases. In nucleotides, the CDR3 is TGTGCCAGCAGCTTAGGACAGCTTAATGAAAAACTGTTTTTT. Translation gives CASSLGQLNEKLFF.

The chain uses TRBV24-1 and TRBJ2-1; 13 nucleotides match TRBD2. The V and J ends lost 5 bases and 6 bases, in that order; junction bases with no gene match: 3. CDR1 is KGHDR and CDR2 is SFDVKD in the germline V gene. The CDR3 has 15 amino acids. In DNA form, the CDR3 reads TGTGCCACCAGTGTTGGGACTAGCGGGGCCAATGAGCAGTTCTTC. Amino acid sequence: CATSVGTSGANEQFF.